Below are 26 T cell receptor beta chains sequenced from a single sample in a study of regulatory T cells in long-lasting Graves disease. Documented time point: persistent/refractory GD, antithyroid drugs over 5 years with positive TRAb. Construction of the TCR library relied on RNA isolated from PBMCs. HTBI primers from iRepertoire and Arm-PCR of CDR3 regions yielded the TCR beta libraries. Using its own MiXCR run on the multiplex PCR reads, TCRdb lists one record per CDR3 protein. The top ten clones hold 35% to 55% of a sample with over 650,000 distinct CDR3 sequences, approximately 31% of them seen once. Sequencing was performed on peripheral blood mononuclear cells (PBMCs), taken when the disease was refractory, from a patient treated with antithyroid drugs. These receptors originate from a female donor with Graves disease.

This clonotype was detected a few times. V and J are TRBV6-1 and TRBJ1-1; D not resolved. The ends were cut back, 6 bases at V and 1 base at J, with 9 bases in the middle. CDR3 length: 13 amino acids. Germline V gene sequence: CDR1 MNHNS, CDR2 SASEGT. The CDR3 protein is CASRPAENTEAFF. DNA of the CDR3: TGTGCCAGCAGACCTGCAGAGAACACTGAAGCTTTCTTT.

The chain carries TRBV28 and TRBJ1-2; possibly TRBD1 for D (6 bases). The length of the CDR3 is 12 residues. Germline V gene data show CDR1 as MDHEN and CDR2 as SYDVKM. This CDR3 is CGGGSDSIGYTF. CDR3 nucleotide sequence: TGTGGGGGGGGCAGCGATTCGATTGGCTACACCTTC.

For the CDR3, the DNA is TGCAGTGCTAGCTTAGGAATGTCTAGAATTAACTATGGCTACACCTTC. It yields the protein CSASLGMSRINYGYTF. The chain uses TRBV20-1 and TRBJ1-2, with no clear D. Germline V gene lookup returns CDR1 DFQATT and CDR2 SNEGSKA (reference sequence). Trimming stripped 3 bases from V and 1 base from J, with 18 bases between. The CDR3 consists of 16 residues.

This chain uses TRBV7-9 with TRBJ2-2, with TRBD2 matching 10 bases. The length of the CDR3 is 19 residues. Germline CDR1 and CDR2: SEHNR and FQNEAQ (reference sequence). V gave up 5 bases and J gave up 6 bases; unmatched junction bases: 18. The CDR3 DNA is TGTGCCAGCAGCCCGCCTAGAGGTAGAGCTAGCGGGAGTGCCGGGGAGCTGTTTTTT. Protein product: CASSPPRGRASGSAGELFF.

This clonotype was detected only a few times. It is unclear where the CDR3 begins or ends on the DNA, so no DNA is shown, and the CDR3 is as TCRdb lists it. The V gene is TRBV6-5, the J gene TRBJ1-1; TRBD1 was called by the table and not checked on the DNA. A total of 18 residues make up the CDR3, ends included. Per germline, CDR1 MNHEY and CDR2 SVGAGI. The CDR3 loop is CASSSSRRTGVANTEAFF.

This clonotype has just a few counts. J is TRBJ2-7 and V is TRBV5-6, with D perhaps TRBD1 (5 bases). Germline V gene data show CDR1 as SGHDT and CDR2 as YYEEEE. The CDR3 is made up of 15 amino acids. V lost 0 bases, J lost 3 bases, and 13 bases lay in between. CDR3 region: CASSLATQGLYEQYF. In DNA form, the CDR3 reads TGTGCCAGCAGCTTGGCGACCCAGGGCCTCTACGAGCAGTACTTC.

The V and J genes are TRBV5-6 and TRBJ1-1, with D uncertain. Per germline, CDR1 SGHDT and CDR2 YYEEEE. The length of the CDR3 is 15 residues. V was pared by 0 bases and J by 5 bases, with 14 bases between. The CDR3 DNA is TGTGCCAGCAGCTTGGCGCCGGGAGAGGGAACTGAAGCTTTCTTT. Protein sequence: CASSLAPGEGTEAFF.

This clonotype was seen a handful of times. The chain joins TRBV19 to TRBJ1-5; unclear D gene. V was clipped by 0 bases and J by 2 bases, with 11 bases between them. This CDR3 contains 16 residues. CDR1 and CDR2 (germline): LNHDA, SQIVND (reference sequence). CDR3 bases: TGTGCCAGTAGTATAGATAATCCAGCCGGCAATCAGCCCCAGCATTTT. Amino acids: CASSIDNPAGNQPQHF.

This sequence joins TRBV20-1 and TRBJ2-7, with 7 bases fitting TRBD2. There are 17 residues in the CDR3. V trimming: 1 base; J trimming: 0 bases; junction bases outside the gene matches: 12. Looked up from germline, CDR1 is DFQATT and CDR2 is SNEGSKA (reference sequence). The CDR3 DNA follows: TGCAGTGCTAGAGGATCGCCCCCTAGCGGCAGCTCCTACGAGCAGTACTTC. This encodes CSARGSPPSGSSYEQYF.

This clonotype showed up just a few times. V gene TRBV28 combines with J gene TRBJ1-5; D not certain. V dropped 7 bases and J dropped 3 bases, with 10 bases sitting between them. CDR1 and CDR2 (germline): MDHEN, SYDVKM. The CDR3 covers 13 residues. Written as DNA, the CDR3 is TGTGCCAGCAACTTTGAACACAATCAGCCCCAGCATTTT. This gives the protein CASNFEHNQPQHF.

In this sample, this clonotype turned up a few times. V is TRBV28 and J is TRBJ1-5, with D tentatively TRBD1 (6 bases). The CDR3 sequence is 16 residues long. V lost 8 bases and J lost 3, with 20 bases in between. The germline gives CDR1 MDHEN, CDR2 SYDVKM. The CDR3 sequence: CASQEPGAGNNQPQHF. CDR3 sequence (DNA): TGTGCCAGCCAAGAGCCAGGGGCTGGGAACAATCAGCCCCAGCATTTT.

This clonotype was seen at least ten times. The chain uses TRBV20-1 and TRBJ2-7; TRBD2 aligns across 7 bases. CDR1 is DFQATT and CDR2 is SNEGSKA in the germline V gene (reference sequence). The CDR3 length is 16 residues. V trimming: 2 bases; J trimming: 2 bases; junction bases outside the gene matches: 12. For the CDR3, the DNA is TGCAGTGCTAGACTAGCGGCCCGTCCTCTAGCCTACGAGCAGTACTTC. Its translation is CSARLAARPLAYEQYF.

At least ten counts were recorded for this clonotype. The CDR3 bases are TGTGCCAGCAGTTTAGGCCAGGGGGCGACCTACGAGCAGTACTTC. The encoded protein is CASSLGQGATYEQYF. The rearrangement joins TRBV12-3 or TRBV12-4 to TRBJ2-7; 8 bases match TRBD1. CDR3 length equals 15 residues. Trimming cost V 1 base and J 2 bases; bases outside gene matches: 4.

The J gene is TRBJ1-5, the V gene TRBV5-6; tentative D call: TRBD1 (5 bases). V lost 2 bases and J 2 bases, leaving 14 bases between the germline ends. Germline CDR1 reads SGHDT; CDR2 reads YYEEEE. The CDR3 consists of 16 residues. CDR3 in amino acids: CASSFRAGSGNQPQHF. Here the CDR3 DNA reads TGTGCCAGCAGCTTCCGAGCAGGGTCGGGCAATCAGCCCCAGCATTTT.

The chain recombines TRBV6-1 with TRBJ1-2; no clear D. The length of the CDR3 is 13 residues. CDR1 and CDR2 (germline): MNHNS, SASEGT. The V end was cut by 7 bases, the J end by 0 bases, with 9 bases between. The CDR3 DNA sequence: TGTGCCAGCACAAGCCCGACTAACTATGGCTACACCTTC. Protein product: CASTSPTNYGYTF.

There are a few counts of this clonotype. V usage is TRBV7-9 and J usage is TRBJ2-4, with D perhaps matching TRBD2 (6 bases). The J call may be in error: the DNA end matches TRBJ2-5 better. The CDR3 runs 17 residues. Looked up from germline, CDR1 is SEHNR and CDR2 is FQNEAQ (reference sequence). This CDR3 reads CASSPLAGLEGTETQYF. In DNA, the CDR3 is TGTGCCAGCAGCCCGTTGGCGGGACTGGAAGGGACGGAGACCCAGTACTTC.

V usage is TRBV6-2 or TRBV6-3 and J usage is TRBJ2-5; 9 bases fit TRBD1. The CDR3 extends over 16 amino acids. Germline trimming cut 0 bases from V and 5 bases from J; bases unmatched to any gene: 7. The germline V gene encodes CDR1 MNHEY and CDR2 SVGEGT. The CDR3: CASSYSGQGLPETQYF. The CDR3 nucleotides are TGTGCCAGCAGTTACTCGGGACAGGGACTTCCGGAGACCCAGTACTTC.

DNA of the CDR3: TGTGCCAGCAGTCCAGGGACTAGCGGGAGATCTGGGGCCAACGTCCTGACTTTC. Translation gives CASSPGTSGRSGANVLTF. The V gene is TRBV28, the J gene TRBJ2-6; TRBD2 aligns across 14 bases. The V and J ends lost 5 bases and 1 base, in that order; junction bases with no gene match: 4. The CDR3 has 18 residues. Germline CDR1 is MDHEN and CDR2 is SYDVKM.

Concerning this clonotype itself: A read error is possible here, since a much larger clone lies one base away. The chain recombines TRBV6-2 or TRBV6-3 with TRBJ1-1, with 8 bases that match TRBD1. The length of the CDR3 is 15 residues. CDR1 is MNHEY and CDR2 is SVGEGT in the germline V gene. The CDR3 nucleotides read TGTGCCAGCAGTCGTTACAGGGGGGAGAACACTGAAGCTCTCTTT. Protein product: CASSRYRGENTEALF.

This clonotype was seen more than once but under ten times. V gene TRBV5-5 combines with J gene TRBJ2-7; a possible D gene is TRBD1 (7 bases). Trimming pared 5 bases from V and 4 bases from J, leaving 13 bases between. Per germline, CDR1 SGHKS and CDR2 YYEKEE (reference sequence). This CDR3 is 13 amino acids long. The CDR3 region has the DNA TGTGCCAGCAGGCGGGACAGTGAATACGAGCAGTACTTC. It translates to CASRRDSEYEQYF. The whole variable domain, filled in from reference TRBV5-5 and TRBJ2-7, reads DAGVTQSPTHLIKTRGQQVTLRCSPISGHKSVSWYQQVLGQGPQFIFQYYEKEERGRGNFPDRFSARQFPNYSSELNVNALLLGDSALYLCASRRDSEYEQYFGPGTRLTVT.

V usage is TRBV7-9 and J usage is TRBJ2-7; 7 bases are a match to TRBD1. Germline V gene sequence: CDR1 SEHNR, CDR2 FQNEAQ (reference sequence). The CDR3 has 16 residues. After removal of 5 bases from V and 0 bases from J, the junction contained 10 bases not matched to a gene. This CDR3 reads CASSTNRDSLSYEQYF. The CDR3 bases are TGTGCCAGCAGCACAAACCGGGACAGCCTCTCCTACGAGCAGTACTTC.

This rearrangement joins TRBV6-1 to TRBJ2-5; 8 bases align to TRBD1. The J segment lost 7 bases and the V segment lost 4 bases, leaving 2 bases of the junction unmatched. CDR3 length equals 12 residues. The germline V gene encodes CDR1 MNHNS and CDR2 SASEGT. The CDR3 DNA is TGTGCCAGCAGTGGACAGGGGAGGACCCAGTACTTC. Translating gives CASSGQGRTQYF.

This chain links TRBV11-2 with TRBJ2-7, with D unclear. Per germline, CDR1 SGHAT and CDR2 FQNNGV. This CDR3 is 15 amino acids long. Deletions cut 1 base from V and 0 bases from J, with 10 bases between. The CDR3 loop is CASSLVLSSSYEQYF. The CDR3 DNA sequence: TGTGCCAGCAGCTTAGTCTTGAGTAGCTCCTACGAGCAGTACTTC. Full variable domain (missing parts from reference TRBV11-2 and TRBJ2-7): EAGVAQSPRYKIIEKRQSVAFWCNPISGHATLYWYQQILGQGPKLLIQFQNNGVVDDSQLPKDRFSAERLKGVDSTLKIQPAKLEDSAVYLCASSLVLSSSYEQYFGPGTRLTVT.

To note about this clonotype: Compared with germline, one end of the junction differs, possibly owing to a read error. This sequence joins TRBV7-2 and TRBJ2-3, with 7 bases lining up with TRBD2. This CDR3 is built from 15 residues. Looked up from germline, CDR1 is SGHTA and CDR2 is FQGNSA. The CDR3 spells CASSSRLASTDTLYF. The CDR3 coding sequence is TGTGCCAGCAGCTCCAGACTAGCTAGCACAGATACGCTGTATTTT.

This clonotype occurred a few times. V usage is TRBV6-1 and J usage is TRBJ1-5; 7 bases are a match to TRBD1. J gave up 1 base and V 1 base, and 4 bases lay outside the gene matches. The germline CDR1 and CDR2 sequences are MNHNS and SASEGT. The CDR3 is made up of 16 amino acids. The CDR3 sequence is CASSEVGTASNQPQHF. Written as DNA, the CDR3 is TGTGCCAGCAGTGAAGTAGGGACAGCAAGCAATCAGCCCCAGCATTTT.

The chain's CDR3 is CASSPVETEGQPQHF. CDR3 DNA sequence: TGTGCCAGCTCACCAGTAGAGACCGAGGGGCAGCCCCAGCATTTT. This chain uses TRBV18 with TRBJ1-5, with a tentative D call TRBD1 (5 bases). The CDR3 consists of 15 residues. Trimming took 2 bases from V and 7 from J, leaving 15 bases between them. Per germline, CDR1 KGHSH and CDR2 LQKENI.